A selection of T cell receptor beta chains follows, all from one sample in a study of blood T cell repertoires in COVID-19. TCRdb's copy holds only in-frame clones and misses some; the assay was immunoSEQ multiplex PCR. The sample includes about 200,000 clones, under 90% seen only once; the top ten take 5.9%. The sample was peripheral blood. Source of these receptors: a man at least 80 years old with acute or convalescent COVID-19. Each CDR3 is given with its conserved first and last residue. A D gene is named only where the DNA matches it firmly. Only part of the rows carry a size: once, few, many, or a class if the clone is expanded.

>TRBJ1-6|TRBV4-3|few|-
TGCGCCAGCAGCCAAGACGCGAATTCACCCCTCCACTTT
CASSQDANSPLHF
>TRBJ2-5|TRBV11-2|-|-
TGTGCCAGCAGCTTAGCGGGTGGGGGGATAGAAGAGACCCAGTACTTC
CASSLAGGGIEETQYF
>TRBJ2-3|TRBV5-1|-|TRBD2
TGCGCCAGCAGCTTGGAATGGGGGGGAACAGATACGCAGTATTTT
CASSLEWGGTDTQYF
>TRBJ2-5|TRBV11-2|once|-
TGTGCCAGCAGCGCCAGGGGCATGTACCAAGAGACCCAGTACTTC
CASSARGMYQETQYF
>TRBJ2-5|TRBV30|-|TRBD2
TGTGCCCGCCGGACTAGCGGGAGCAGAAAAGAGACCCAGTACTTC
CARRTSGSRKETQYF
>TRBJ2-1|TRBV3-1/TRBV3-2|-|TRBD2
TGTGCCAGCAGCCAAGCCGGGACTAGTTACAATGAGCAGTTCTTC
CASSQAGTSYNEQFF
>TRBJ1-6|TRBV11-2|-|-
TGTGCCAGCAGTCAAGGGACTAATAATTCACCCCTCCACTTT
CASSQGTNNSPLHF
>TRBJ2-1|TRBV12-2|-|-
TGTGCAAGTCGCCTAGGCGCTAGAAACAATGAGCAGTTCTTC
CASRLGARNNEQFF
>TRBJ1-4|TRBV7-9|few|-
TGTGCCAGCAGCGTAGACAGTGTAGGAAAACTGTTTTTT
CASSVDSVGKLFF
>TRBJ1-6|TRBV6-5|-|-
TGTGCCAGCAGTTCCGCCCTGGGGTCGGGGAATTCACCCCTCCACTTT
CASSSALGSGNSPLHF
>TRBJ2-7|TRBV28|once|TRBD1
TGTGCCAGCAGTTTAACAGGGGGACCCACCAGCTACGAGCAGTACTTC
CASSLTGGPTSYEQYF
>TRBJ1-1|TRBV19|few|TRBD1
TGTGCCAGTAGTAACGGACAGGGGAACACTGAAGCTTTCTTT
CASSNGQGNTEAFF
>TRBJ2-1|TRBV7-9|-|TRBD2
TGTGCCAGCAGCGGTACTGGGGGACTAACCAATGAGCAGTTCTTC
CASSGTGGLTNEQFF
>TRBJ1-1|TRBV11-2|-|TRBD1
TGTGCCAGCAGCTCACAGGGGCAAACGATGAACACTGAAGCTTTCTTT
CASSSQGQTMNTEAFF
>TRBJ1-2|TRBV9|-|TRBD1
TGTGCCAGCAGCCTTACGGACAGGGCGGGCTATGGCTACACCTTC
CASSLTDRAGYGYTF
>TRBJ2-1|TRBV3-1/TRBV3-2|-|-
TGTGCCAGCAGTCGGGGAGCGCTTTTCAATGAGCAGTTCTTC
CASSRGALFNEQFF
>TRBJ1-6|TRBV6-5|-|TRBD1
TGTGCCAGCAGTTACCAGAAGGGGGCCAGTTCACCCCTCCACTTT
CASSYQKGASSPLHF
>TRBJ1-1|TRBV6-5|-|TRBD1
TGTGCCACGAGACAGGGGGAGGCGAACACTGAAGCTTTCTTT
CATRQGEANTEAFF
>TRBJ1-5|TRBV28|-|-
TGTGCCACGCGATGGGGGGTTAATCAGCCCCAGCATTTT
CATRWGVNQPQHF
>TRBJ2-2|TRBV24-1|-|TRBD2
TGTGCCACCAGTGACTCTAGCGGGAGGAACACCGGGGAGCTGTTTTTT
CATSDSSGRNTGELFF
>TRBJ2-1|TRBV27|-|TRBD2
TGTGCCAGCAGTTTTTATGCGGGAGGGCGCAATGAGCAGTTCTTC
CASSFYAGGRNEQFF
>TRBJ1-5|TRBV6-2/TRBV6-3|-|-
TGTGCCAGCAGTTCCCAACAGTTCCGGGGTTCGGGCAATCAGCCCCAGCATTTT
CASSSQQFRGSGNQPQHF